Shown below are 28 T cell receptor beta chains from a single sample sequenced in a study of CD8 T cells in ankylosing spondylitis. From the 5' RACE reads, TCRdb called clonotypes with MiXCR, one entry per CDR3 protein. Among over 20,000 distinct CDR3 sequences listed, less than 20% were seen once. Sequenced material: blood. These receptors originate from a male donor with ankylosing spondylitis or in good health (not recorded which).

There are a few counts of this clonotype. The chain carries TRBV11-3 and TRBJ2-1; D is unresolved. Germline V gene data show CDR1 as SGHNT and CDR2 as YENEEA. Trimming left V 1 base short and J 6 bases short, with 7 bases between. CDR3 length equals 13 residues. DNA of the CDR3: TGTGCCAGCAGCTTAGTAGACGGCAATGAGCAGTTCTTC. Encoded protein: CASSLVDGNEQFF.

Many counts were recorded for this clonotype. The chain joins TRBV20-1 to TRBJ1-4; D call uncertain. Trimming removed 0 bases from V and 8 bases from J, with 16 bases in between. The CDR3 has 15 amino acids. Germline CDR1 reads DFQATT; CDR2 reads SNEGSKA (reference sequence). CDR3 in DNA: TGCAGTGCTAGAGATCGGAAGGAGATGCGGGAAAAACTGTTTTTT. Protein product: CSARDRKEMREKLFF.

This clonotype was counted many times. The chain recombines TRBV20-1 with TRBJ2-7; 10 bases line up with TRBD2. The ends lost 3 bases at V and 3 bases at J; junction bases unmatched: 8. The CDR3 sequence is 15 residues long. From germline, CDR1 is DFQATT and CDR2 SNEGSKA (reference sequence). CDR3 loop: CSARDGTSVVYEQYF. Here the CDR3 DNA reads TGCAGTGCTAGGGACGGGACTAGCGTCGTCTACGAGCAGTACTTC.

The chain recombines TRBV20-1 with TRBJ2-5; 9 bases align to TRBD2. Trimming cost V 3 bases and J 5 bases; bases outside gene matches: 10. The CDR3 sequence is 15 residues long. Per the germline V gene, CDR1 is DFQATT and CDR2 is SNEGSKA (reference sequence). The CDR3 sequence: CSASSVREGWETQYF. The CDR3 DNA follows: TGCAGTGCTAGTTCTGTGCGGGAGGGTTGGGAGACCCAGTACTTC.

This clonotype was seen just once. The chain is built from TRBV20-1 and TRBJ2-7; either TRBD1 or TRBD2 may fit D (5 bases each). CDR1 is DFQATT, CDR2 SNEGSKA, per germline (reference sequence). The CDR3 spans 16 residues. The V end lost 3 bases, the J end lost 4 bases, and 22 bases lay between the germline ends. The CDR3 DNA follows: TGCAGTGCTAGGGCGGATACGGGACCAAGGATATACGAGCAGTACTTC. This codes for CSARADTGPRIYEQYF.

The CDR3 protein is CASTRDASYEQYF. In nucleotides, the CDR3 is TGTGCCAGCACCCGGGACGCCTCCTACGAGCAGTACTTC. The J gene is TRBJ2-7, the V gene TRBV2, with D perhaps matching TRBD1 or TRBD2 (5 bases each). V was trimmed by 7 bases and J by 0 bases, leaving 10 bases between them. CDR1 is SNHLY and CDR2 is FYNNEI in the germline V gene. CDR3 length: 13 amino acids.

CDR3 in amino acids: CASSPKRGGLYEQFF. In DNA, the CDR3 is TGTGCCAGCAGCCCGAAGCGGGGGGGTCTCTATGAGCAGTTCTTC. The chain carries TRBV7-3 and TRBJ2-1; 10 nucleotides match TRBD2. CDR1 and CDR2 from the germline V gene are SGHTA and FQGTGA. This CDR3 contains 15 residues. Trimming cost V 5 bases and J 8 bases; bases outside gene matches: 9.

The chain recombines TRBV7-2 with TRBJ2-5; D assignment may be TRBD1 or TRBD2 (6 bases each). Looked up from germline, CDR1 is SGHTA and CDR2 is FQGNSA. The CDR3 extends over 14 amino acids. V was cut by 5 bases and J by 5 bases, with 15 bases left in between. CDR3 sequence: CASSLIGGGETQYF. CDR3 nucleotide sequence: TGTGCCAGCAGCCTAATTGGAGGGGGGGAGACCCAGTACTTC.

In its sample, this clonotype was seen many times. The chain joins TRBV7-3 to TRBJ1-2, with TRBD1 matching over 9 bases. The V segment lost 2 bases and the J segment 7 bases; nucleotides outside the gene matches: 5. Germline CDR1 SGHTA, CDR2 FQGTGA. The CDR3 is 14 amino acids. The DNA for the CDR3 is TGTGCCAGCAGCTTAGCCGGGACAGGGTCTGGCTACACCTTC. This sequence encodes CASSLAGTGSGYTF.

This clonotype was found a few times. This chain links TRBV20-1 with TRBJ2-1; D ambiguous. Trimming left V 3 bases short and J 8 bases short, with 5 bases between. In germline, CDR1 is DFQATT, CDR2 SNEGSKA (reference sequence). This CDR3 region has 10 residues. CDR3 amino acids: CSASRHEQFF. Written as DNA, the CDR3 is TGCAGTGCTAGTCGTCATGAGCAGTTCTTC.

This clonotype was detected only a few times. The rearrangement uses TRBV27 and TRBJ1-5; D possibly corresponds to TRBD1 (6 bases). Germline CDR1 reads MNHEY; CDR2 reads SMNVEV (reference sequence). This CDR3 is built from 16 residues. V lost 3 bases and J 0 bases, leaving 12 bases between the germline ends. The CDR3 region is CASSFSGVFSNQPQHF. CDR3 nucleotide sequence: TGTGCCAGCAGTTTTTCAGGGGTGTTTAGCAATCAGCCCCAGCATTTT.

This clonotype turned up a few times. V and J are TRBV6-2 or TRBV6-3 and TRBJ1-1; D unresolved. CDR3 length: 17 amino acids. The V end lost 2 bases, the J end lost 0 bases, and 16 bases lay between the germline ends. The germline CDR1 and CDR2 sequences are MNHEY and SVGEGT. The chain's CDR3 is CASSYGSLRTMNTEAFF. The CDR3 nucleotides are TGTGCCAGCAGTTACGGATCCCTACGGACTATGAACACTGAAGCTTTCTTT.

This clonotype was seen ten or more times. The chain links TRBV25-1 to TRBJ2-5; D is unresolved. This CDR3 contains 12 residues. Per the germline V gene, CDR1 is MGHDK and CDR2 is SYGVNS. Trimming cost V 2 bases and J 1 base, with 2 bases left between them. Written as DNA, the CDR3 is TGTGCCAGCAGTGAAAGCCAAGAGACCCAGTACTTC. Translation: CASSESQETQYF.

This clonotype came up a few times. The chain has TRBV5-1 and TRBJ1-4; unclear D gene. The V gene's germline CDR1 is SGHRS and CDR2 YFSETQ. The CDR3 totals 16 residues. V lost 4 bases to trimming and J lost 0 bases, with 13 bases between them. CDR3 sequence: CASSLQTPATNEKLFF. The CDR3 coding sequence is TGCGCCAGCAGCCTCCAGACACCTGCAACTAATGAAAAACTGTTTTTT.

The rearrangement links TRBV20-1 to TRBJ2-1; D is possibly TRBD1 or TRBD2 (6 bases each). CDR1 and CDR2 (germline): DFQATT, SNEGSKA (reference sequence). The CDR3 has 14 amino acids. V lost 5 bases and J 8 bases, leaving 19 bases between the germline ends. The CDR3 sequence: CSAPGFVGGDEQFF. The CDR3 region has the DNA TGCAGTGCTCCGGGGTTTGTCGGGGGCGATGAGCAGTTCTTC.

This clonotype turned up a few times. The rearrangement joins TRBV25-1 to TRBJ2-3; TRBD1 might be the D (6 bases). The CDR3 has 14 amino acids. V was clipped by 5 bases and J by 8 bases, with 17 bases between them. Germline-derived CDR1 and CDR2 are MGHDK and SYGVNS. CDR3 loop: CASSPRTAAGTQYF. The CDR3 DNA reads TGTGCCAGCAGTCCGCGGACAGCTGCGGGTACGCAGTATTTT.

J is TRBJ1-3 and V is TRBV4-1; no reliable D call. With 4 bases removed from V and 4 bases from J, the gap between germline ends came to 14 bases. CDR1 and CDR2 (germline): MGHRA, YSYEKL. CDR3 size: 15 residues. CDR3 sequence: CASSLDWGSGNTIYF. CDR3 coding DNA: TGCGCCAGCAGCCTCGACTGGGGTTCGGGAAACACCATATATTTT.

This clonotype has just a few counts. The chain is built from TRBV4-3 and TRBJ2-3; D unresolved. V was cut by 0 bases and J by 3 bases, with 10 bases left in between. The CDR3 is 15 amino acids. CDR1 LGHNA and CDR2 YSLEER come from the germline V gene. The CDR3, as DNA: TGCGCCAGCAGCCAAGAGGGGAAGAATACAGATACGCAGTATTTT. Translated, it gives CASSQEGKNTDTQYF.

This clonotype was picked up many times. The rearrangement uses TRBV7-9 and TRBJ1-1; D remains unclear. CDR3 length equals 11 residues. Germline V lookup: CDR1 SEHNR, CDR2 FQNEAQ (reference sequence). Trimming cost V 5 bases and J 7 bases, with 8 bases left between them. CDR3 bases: TGTGCCAGCAGCCCCCGGGGTGAAGCTTTCTTT. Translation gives CASSPRGEAFF.

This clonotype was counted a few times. CDR3: CASSLDGIRPDTQYF. CDR3 DNA sequence: TGTGCCAGCAGCTTAGACGGGATTCGCCCAGATACGCAGTATTTT. This sequence joins TRBV7-2 and TRBJ2-3, with D perhaps matching TRBD2 (5 bases). This CDR3 contains 15 residues. Germline values: CDR1 SGHTA, CDR2 FQGNSA. The V and J ends lost 1 base and 4 bases respectively, with 12 bases between them.

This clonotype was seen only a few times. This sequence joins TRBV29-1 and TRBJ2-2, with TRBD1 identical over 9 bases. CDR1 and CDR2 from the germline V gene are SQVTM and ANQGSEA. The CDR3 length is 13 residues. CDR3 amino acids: CTVGTGRTGELFF. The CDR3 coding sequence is TGCACGGTTGGGACAGGGAGAACCGGGGAGCTGTTTTTT.

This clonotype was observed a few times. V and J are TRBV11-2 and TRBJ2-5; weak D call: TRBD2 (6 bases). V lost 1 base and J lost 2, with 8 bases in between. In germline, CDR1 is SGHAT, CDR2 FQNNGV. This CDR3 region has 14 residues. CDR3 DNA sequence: TGTGCCAGCAGCTTAGTTCGGGGGCAAGAGACCCAGTACTTC. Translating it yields CASSLVRGQETQYF.

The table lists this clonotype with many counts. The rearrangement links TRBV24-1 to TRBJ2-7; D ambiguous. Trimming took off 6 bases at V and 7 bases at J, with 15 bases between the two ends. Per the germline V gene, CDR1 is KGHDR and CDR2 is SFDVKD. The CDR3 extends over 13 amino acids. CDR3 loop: CATSPTGGWEQYF. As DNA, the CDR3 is TGTGCCACCAGTCCTACCGGTGGCTGGGAGCAGTACTTC.

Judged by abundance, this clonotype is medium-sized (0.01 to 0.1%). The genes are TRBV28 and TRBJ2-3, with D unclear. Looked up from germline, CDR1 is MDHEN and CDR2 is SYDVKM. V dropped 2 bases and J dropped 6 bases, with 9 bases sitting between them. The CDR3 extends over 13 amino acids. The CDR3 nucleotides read TGTGCCAGCAGTTTACTACCCCAGGATACGCAGTATTTT. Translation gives CASSLLPQDTQYF.

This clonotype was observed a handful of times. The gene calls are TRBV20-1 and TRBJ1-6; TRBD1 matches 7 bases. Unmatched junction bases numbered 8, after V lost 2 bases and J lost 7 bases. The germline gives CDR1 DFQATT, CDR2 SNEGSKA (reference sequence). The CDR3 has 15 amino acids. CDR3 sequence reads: CSARPQTGRNSPLHF. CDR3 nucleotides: TGCAGTGCTAGACCCCAGACAGGGCGGAATTCACCCCTCCACTTT.

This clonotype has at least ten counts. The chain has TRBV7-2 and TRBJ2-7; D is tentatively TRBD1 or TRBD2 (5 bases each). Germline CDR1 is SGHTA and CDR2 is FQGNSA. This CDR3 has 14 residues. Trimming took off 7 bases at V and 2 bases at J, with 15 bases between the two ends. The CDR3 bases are TGTGCCAGCACCTTTTATCAGGGAGCCTACGAGCAGTACTTC. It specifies CASTFYQGAYEQYF.

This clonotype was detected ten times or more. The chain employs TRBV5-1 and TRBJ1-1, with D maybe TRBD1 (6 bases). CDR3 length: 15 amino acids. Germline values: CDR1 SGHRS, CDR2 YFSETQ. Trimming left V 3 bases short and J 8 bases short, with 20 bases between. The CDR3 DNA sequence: TGCGCCAGCAGCTCCATCCACAGGGCCGGTATGGAAGCTTTCTTT. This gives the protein CASSSIHRAGMEAFF.

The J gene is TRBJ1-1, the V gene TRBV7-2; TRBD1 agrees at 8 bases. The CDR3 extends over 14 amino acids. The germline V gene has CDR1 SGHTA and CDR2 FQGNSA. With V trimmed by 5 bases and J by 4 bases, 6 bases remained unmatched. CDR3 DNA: TGTGCCAGCAGCCGCGGACAGGGTACCACTGAAGCTTTCTTT. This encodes CASSRGQGTTEAFF.